Each of the 19 T cell receptor beta chains below was sequenced from the same sample in a study of T cells in Graves' hyperthyroidism and ophthalmopathy. The CDR3 regions of TCR beta were amplified from RNA transcripts. RT-PCR in the first round (using the HTBI primer set) targeted the TCR CDR3. TCRdb redid the calling of the multiplex PCR reads with MiXCR, one entry per CDR3 protein. This sample has around 540,000 distinct CDR3 sequences, with around 42% found just once. The sample comprised peripheral blood or thyroid tissue (not recorded which). Every receptor here comes from a woman aged 18-35 years with Graves' hyperthyroidism.

This clonotype was counted between two and nine times. The V gene is TRBV20-1, the J gene TRBJ2-7; 7 bases line up with TRBD1. This CDR3 contains 14 residues. Unmatched junction bases numbered 6, after V lost 2 bases and J lost 2 bases. The germline gives CDR1 DFQATT, CDR2 SNEGSKA (reference sequence). The DNA for the CDR3 is TGCAGTGCTAGACTGCGAGGGGGCACCTACGAGCAGTACTTC. It specifies CSARLRGGTYEQYF.

This clonotype was found a few times. This chain uses TRBV2 with TRBJ1-5; 8 bases line up with TRBD1. CDR1 SNHLY and CDR2 FYNNEI come from the germline V gene. V shed 5 bases and J 0 bases; nucleotides not matched to a gene: 6. The CDR3 is 16 amino acids. CDR3 sequence: CASSRTGSDSNQPQHF. CDR3 in DNA: TGTGCCAGCAGTCGGACAGGGTCGGATAGCAATCAGCCCCAGCATTTT.

With regard to this clonotype: This clone may be a read error of a much larger clone one base away. It is likely a read error, because the conserved phenylalanine at the end of the CDR3 is missing. The CDR3 spells CSAGAGKYYGYTS. The CDR3, as DNA: TGCAGCGCCGGGGCCGGCAAGTACTATGGCTACACCTCC. The rearrangement uses TRBV29-1 and TRBJ1-2, with a tentative D call TRBD1 (5 bases). CDR3 length: 13 residues. The germline V gene encodes CDR1 SQVTM and CDR2 ANQGSEA. The V end was cut by 7 bases, the J end by 3 bases, with 15 bases between.

The chain uses TRBV7-8 and TRBJ2-2; possibly TRBD1 for D (6 bases). The V end was cut by 5 bases, the J end by 1 base, with 17 bases between. Germline V gene sequence: CDR1 SGHVS, CDR2 FQNEAQ. The CDR3 contains 17 residues. The CDR3 is CASSTGFFRRNTGELFF. CDR3 bases: TGTGCCAGCAGCACAGGGTTTTTTCGGAGGAACACCGGGGAGCTGTTTTTT.

This clonotype was detected many times. The chain joins TRBV24-1 to TRBJ2-5; no firm D call. Germline V CDR1 and CDR2: KGHDR, SFDVKD. The CDR3 runs 14 residues. The V gene lost 6 bases and the J gene lost 1 base, with 11 bases spanning the gap. Written as DNA, the CDR3 is TGTGCCACCAGTCAAGCGTCTTTCCAAGAGACCCAGTACTTC. Translating it yields CATSQASFQETQYF.

V usage is TRBV25-1 and J usage is TRBJ2-7; 10 positions agree with TRBD1. J lost 5 bases, V lost 1 base, and 5 bases had no gene match. CDR3 size: 15 residues. CDR1 is MGHDK and CDR2 is SYGVNS in the germline V gene. The CDR3 sequence is CASSELGTGAHEQYF. DNA of the CDR3: TGTGCCAGCAGTGAATTAGGGACAGGGGCCCACGAGCAGTACTTC.

This clonotype was seen repeatedly, ten times or more. This chain connects TRBV24-1 to TRBJ1-1; D is unresolved. Germline V gene sequence: CDR1 KGHDR, CDR2 SFDVKD. The CDR3 extends over 12 amino acids. Between the trimmed V and J ends, which lost 5 bases and 2 bases, there was a span of 5 bases. In nucleotides, the CDR3 is TGTGCCACCAGTGGATCTAACACTGAAGCTTTCTTT. Protein sequence: CATSGSNTEAFF.

This chain links TRBV7-2 with TRBJ1-4, with 8 bases that match TRBD1. Looked up from germline, CDR1 is SGHTA and CDR2 is FQGNSA. The CDR3 consists of 14 residues. V lost 8 bases, J lost 7 bases, and 9 bases stayed unmatched. CDR3 amino acids: CASSPQGTGEKLFF. As DNA, the CDR3 is TGTGCCAGCTCGCCCCAAGGGACAGGTGAAAAACTGTTTTTT.

V gene TRBV19 combines with J gene TRBJ2-7; a weak D match, TRBD1 (5 bases). The V and J ends lost 1 base and 9 bases respectively, with 10 bases between them. The CDR3 has 12 residues. Germline lookup yields CDR1 LNHDA and CDR2 SQIVND (reference sequence). CDR3 protein: CASSIGRGTQYF. For the CDR3, the DNA is TGTGCCAGTAGTATAGGTAGGGGAACGCAGTACTTC.

The chain carries TRBV14 and TRBJ1-2; D gene unclear. The CDR3 spans 13 residues. Germline CDR1 SGHDN, CDR2 FVKESK. Trimming stripped 4 bases from V and 3 bases from J, with 9 bases between. The DNA of the CDR3 is TGTGCCAGCAGCCTGTGGACGGACTATGGCTACACCTTC. Protein sequence: CASSLWTDYGYTF.

This clonotype came up many times. CDR3 sequence reads: CASSPTASAGFF. CDR3 nucleotide sequence: TGTGCCAGCAGCCCGACGGCCTCAGCAGGTTTCTTT. V and J are TRBV2 and TRBJ1-1; D not resolved. The germline V gene has CDR1 SNHLY and CDR2 FYNNEI. Trimming stripped 6 bases from V and 13 bases from J, with 18 bases between. The CDR3 runs to 12 residues. Full variable domain (missing parts from reference TRBV2 and TRBJ1-1): EPEVTQTPSHQVTQMGQEVILRCVPISNHLYFYWYRQILGQKVEFLVSFYNNEISEKSEIFDDQFSVERPDGSNFTLKIRSTKLEDSAMYFCASSPTASAGFFGQGTRLTVV.

V is TRBV20-1 and J is TRBJ2-2; 12 nucleotides match TRBD2. Trimming took 0 bases from V and 5 from J; bases not matched to a gene: 10. Per germline, CDR1 DFQATT and CDR2 SNEGSKA (reference sequence). The CDR3 contains 18 residues. CDR3 sequence: CSARDSLAGGRGTGELFF. Here the CDR3 DNA reads TGCAGTGCTAGAGATTCTCTAGCGGGAGGGCGAGGGACCGGGGAGCTGTTTTTT.

This clonotype has a count of ten or more. V usage is TRBV7-9 and J usage is TRBJ1-6; no clear D gene. Looked up from germline, CDR1 is SEHNR and CDR2 is FQNEAQ (reference sequence). V was pared by 5 bases and J by 3 bases, with 17 bases between. The CDR3 spans 17 residues. The CDR3 protein is CASSPPITDGYNSPLHF. Here the CDR3 DNA reads TGTGCCAGCAGCCCGCCGATAACGGACGGCTATAATTCACCCCTCCACTTT.

The chain employs TRBV2 and TRBJ2-5, with D perhaps matching TRBD1 (5 bases). V lost 0 bases and J 4 bases, leaving 18 bases between the germline ends. Per germline, CDR1 SNHLY and CDR2 FYNNEI. The CDR3 spans 17 residues. The CDR3 spells CASSEAQGRSGGETQYF. The DNA of the CDR3 is TGTGCCAGCAGTGAAGCGCAGGGCAGGAGTGGTGGAGAGACCCAGTACTTC.

In nucleotides, the CDR3 is TGCAGCATCCTGACAGGGGGCAGGGAGACCCAGTACTTC. Amino acid sequence: CSILTGGRETQYF. The rearrangement links TRBV29-1 to TRBJ2-5; 10 bases fit TRBD1. Unmatched junction bases numbered 8, after V lost 8 bases and J lost 5 bases. CDR3 length equals 13 residues. Germline lookup yields CDR1 SQVTM and CDR2 ANQGSEA. The full variable domain, completed using reference TRBV29-1 and TRBJ2-5, is SAVISQKPSRDICQRGTSLTIQCQVDSQVTMMFWYRQQPGQSLTLIATANQGSEATYESGFVIDKFPISRPNLTFSTLTVSNMSPEDSSIYLCSILTGGRETQYFGPGTRLLVL.

V and J are TRBV20-1 and TRBJ2-7, with 11 positions matching TRBD2. Looked up from germline, CDR1 is DFQATT and CDR2 is SNEGSKA (reference sequence). The CDR3 totals 15 residues. Trimming at V came to 3 bases and at J to 6 bases, leaving 10 bases not matched to a gene. In nucleotides, the CDR3 is TGCAGTGCTAGCCCTCCTAGCGGGAGGCGTGTCGAGCAGTACTTC. The encoded protein is CSASPPSGRRVEQYF.

This clonotype was seen at least ten times. J is TRBJ1-6 and V is TRBV9, with a tentative D call TRBD1 (5 bases). The germline gives CDR1 SGDLS, CDR2 YYNGEE. Trimming cost V 4 bases and J 14 bases, with 13 bases left between them. The CDR3 length is 12 residues. CDR3: CASSTDRDSLHF. The CDR3 DNA reads TGTGCCAGCAGCACGGACCGGGACTCCCTCCACTTT.

Concerning this clonotype: One base away lies a much larger clone, so this may be a sequencing read error. The V and J genes are TRBV11-1 and TRBJ2-7; D not certain. Trimming pared 8 bases from V and 4 bases from J, leaving 15 bases between. This CDR3 contains 13 residues. Germline CDR1 and CDR2: SGHAT and FQDESV (reference sequence). The CDR3 DNA is TGTGCCAGCCTGACAAATCAAGGGTACGAGCAGTACTTC. This encodes CASLTNQGYEQYF.

In the case of this clonotype: The CDR3 ends on some other residue instead of the conserved phenylalanine or tryptophan, so this is likely a read error. V and J are TRBV15 and TRBJ1-1; possibly TRBD1 for D (5 bases). Trimming took off 8 bases at V and 0 bases at J, with 10 bases between the two ends. Germline lookup yields CDR1 LNHNV and CDR2 YYDKDF (reference sequence). The CDR3 sequence is 13 residues long. The CDR3 is CATSGTVNTEAFL. DNA of the CDR3: TGTGCCACCTCCGGGACGGTGAACACTGAAGCTTTCCTT.